This T cell receptor beta chain was found in a study of identical twins. From the 5' RACE reads, TCRdb called clonotypes with MiXCR, one entry per CDR3 protein. This sample yields 400,000 to 600,000 distinct CDR3 sequences, of which 20% to 25% are seen a single time; 0.48% belongs to the top ten. Germline-derived CDR1 and CDR2 are SGHRS and YFSETQ. V lost 7 bases and J 3 bases, leaving 15 bases between the germline ends. The CDR3 spans 14 residues. Only healthy Caucasians were included as donors. The same data also went into a second study, on yellow fever vaccine responses in identical twins.

This sequence was found in a woman younger than 30 in good health. Sequencing was performed on CD4+ T cells sorted from blood. The chain couples TRBV5-1 to TRBJ2-3; D is uncertain. As DNA, the CDR3 is TGCGCCAGCGGAACGATGACCGATACAGATACGCAGTATTTT. This gives the protein CASGTMTDTDTQYF.